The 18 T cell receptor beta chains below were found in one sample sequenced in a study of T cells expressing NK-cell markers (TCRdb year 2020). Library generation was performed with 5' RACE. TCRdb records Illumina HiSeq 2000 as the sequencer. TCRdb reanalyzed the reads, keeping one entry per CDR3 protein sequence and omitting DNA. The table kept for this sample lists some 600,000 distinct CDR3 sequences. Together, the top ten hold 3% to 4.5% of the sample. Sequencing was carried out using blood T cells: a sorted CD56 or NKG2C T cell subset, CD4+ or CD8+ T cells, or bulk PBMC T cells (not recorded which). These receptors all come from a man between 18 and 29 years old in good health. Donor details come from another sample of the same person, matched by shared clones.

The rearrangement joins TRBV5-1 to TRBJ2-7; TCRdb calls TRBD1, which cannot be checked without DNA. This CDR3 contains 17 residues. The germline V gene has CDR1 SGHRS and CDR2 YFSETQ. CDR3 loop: CASSARTGTGDTYEQYF.

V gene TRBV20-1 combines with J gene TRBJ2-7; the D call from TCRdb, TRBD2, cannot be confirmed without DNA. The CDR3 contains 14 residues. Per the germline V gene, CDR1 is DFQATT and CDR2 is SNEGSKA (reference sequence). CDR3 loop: CSATWTSAAYEQYF.

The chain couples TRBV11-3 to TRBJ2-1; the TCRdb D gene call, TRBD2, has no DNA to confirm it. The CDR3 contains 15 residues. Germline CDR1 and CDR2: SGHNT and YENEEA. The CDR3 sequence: CASSLVSSGSDEQFF.

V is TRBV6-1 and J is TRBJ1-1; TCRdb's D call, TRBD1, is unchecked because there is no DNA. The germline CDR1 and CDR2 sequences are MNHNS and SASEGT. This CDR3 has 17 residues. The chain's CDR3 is CASRGLAGQRADTEAFF.

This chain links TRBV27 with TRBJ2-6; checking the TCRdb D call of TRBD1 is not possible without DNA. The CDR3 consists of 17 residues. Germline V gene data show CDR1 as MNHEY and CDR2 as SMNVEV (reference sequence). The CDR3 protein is CASSRDKTFSGANVLTF.

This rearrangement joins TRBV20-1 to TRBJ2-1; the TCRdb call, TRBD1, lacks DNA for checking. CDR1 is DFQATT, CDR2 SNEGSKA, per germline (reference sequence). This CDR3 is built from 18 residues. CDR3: CSAGDYNLGQGSYNEQFF.

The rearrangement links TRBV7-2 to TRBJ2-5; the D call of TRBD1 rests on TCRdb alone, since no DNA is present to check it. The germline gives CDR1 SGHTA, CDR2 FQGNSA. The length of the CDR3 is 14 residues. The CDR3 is CASSPTRLGGTQYF.

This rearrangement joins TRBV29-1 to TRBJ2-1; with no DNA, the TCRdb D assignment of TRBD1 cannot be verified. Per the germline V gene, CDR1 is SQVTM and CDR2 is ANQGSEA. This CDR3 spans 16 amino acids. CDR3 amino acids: CSGGTGGIRAYNEQFF.

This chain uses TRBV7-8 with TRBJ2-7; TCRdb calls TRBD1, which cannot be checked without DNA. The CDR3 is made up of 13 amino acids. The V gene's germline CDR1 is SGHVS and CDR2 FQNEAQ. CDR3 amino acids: CASGTGGPNEQYF.

The CDR3 sequence: CASSERATRETQYF. The chain uses TRBV2 and TRBJ2-5; TCRdb gives TRBD1 as the D gene, but with no DNA this cannot be confirmed. This CDR3 spans 14 amino acids. Germline CDR1 reads SNHLY; CDR2 reads FYNNEI.

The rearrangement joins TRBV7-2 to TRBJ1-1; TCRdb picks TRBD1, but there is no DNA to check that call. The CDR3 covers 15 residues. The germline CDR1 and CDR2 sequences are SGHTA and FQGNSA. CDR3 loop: CASSLASGINTEAFF.

CDR3 region: CASSFWENEQFF. V usage is TRBV12-3 or TRBV12-4 and J usage is TRBJ2-1; TCRdb's D call, TRBD2, is unchecked because there is no DNA. The CDR3 consists of 12 residues.

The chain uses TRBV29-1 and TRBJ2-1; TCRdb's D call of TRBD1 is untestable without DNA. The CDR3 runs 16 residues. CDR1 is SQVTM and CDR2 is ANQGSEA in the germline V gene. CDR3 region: CSVLGGESSSYNEQFF.

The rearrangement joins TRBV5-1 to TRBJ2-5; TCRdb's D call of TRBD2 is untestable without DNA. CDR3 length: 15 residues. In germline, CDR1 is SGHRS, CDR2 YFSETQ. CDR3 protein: CASSLDIDRGEAQYF.

The CDR3 here is CASTSHQGLAGVGAQYF. The rearrangement joins TRBV7-2 to TRBJ2-3; no DNA is available, so the TRBD2 call from TCRdb remains unchecked. The CDR3 is 17 amino acids. Germline V lookup: CDR1 SGHTA, CDR2 FQGNSA.

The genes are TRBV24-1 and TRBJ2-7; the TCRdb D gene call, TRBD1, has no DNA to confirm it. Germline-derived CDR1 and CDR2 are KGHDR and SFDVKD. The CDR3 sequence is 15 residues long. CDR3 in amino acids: CATSAVDRGLDEQYF.

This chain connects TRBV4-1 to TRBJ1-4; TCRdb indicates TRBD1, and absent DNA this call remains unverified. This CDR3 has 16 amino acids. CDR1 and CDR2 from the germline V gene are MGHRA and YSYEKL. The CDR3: CASSSYIDRFNEKLFF.

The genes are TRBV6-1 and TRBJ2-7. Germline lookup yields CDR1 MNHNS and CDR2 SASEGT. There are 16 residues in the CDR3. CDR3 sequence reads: CASSVEQFALRLYRYF.